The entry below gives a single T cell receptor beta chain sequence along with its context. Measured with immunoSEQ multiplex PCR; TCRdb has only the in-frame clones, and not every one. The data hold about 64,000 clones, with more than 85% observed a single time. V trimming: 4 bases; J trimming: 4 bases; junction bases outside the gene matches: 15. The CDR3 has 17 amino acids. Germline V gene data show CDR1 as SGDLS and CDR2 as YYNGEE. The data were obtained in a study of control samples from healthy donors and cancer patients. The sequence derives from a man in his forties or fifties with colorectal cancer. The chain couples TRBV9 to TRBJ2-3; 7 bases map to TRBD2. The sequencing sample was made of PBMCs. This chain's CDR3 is CASSTRLSPGGSDTQYF. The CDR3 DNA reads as TGTGCCAGCAGCACCCGCCTTTCTCCGGGGGGATCAGATACGCAGTATTTT.